The 11 T cell receptor beta chains listed next were all sequenced from one sample in a study of T cell responses to AZD1222 COVID-19 vaccine. Generated by immunoSEQ multiplex PCR, the TCRdb table keeps only in-frame clones and is missing some. The sample records some 120,000 clones, 85% to 95% being singletons. Sequenced material: peripheral blood, taken on day 0 of AZD1222 vaccination. The receptor set was obtained from an adult in good health.

This sequence joins TRBV28 and TRBJ1-5; no reliable D call. Trimming shortened V by 6 bases and J by 0 bases, and 21 bases separated the two germline ends. Germline V gene lookup returns CDR1 MDHEN and CDR2 SYDVKM. The CDR3 has 18 amino acids. The CDR3 nucleotides read TGTGCCAGCAGGAAGGACCGGGAGGGCCCCTATAGCAATCAGCCCCAGCATTTT. Translated, it gives CASRKDREGPYSNQPQHF.

The chain links TRBV7-2 to TRBJ2-7; 14 nucleotides align to TRBD2. The V gene's germline CDR1 is SGHTA and CDR2 FQGNSA. The CDR3 covers 18 residues. The trim removed 1 base at V and 2 bases at J, leaving 7 bases unmatched. In DNA form, the CDR3 reads TGTGCCAGCAGCTTAGGGACTAGCGGGAGGACGACACCCTACGAGCAGTACTTC. Translation gives CASSLGTSGRTTPYEQYF.

The chain combines TRBV28 with TRBJ1-6, with D unresolved. This CDR3 is built from 13 residues. The V gene lost 3 bases and the J gene lost 4 bases, with 4 bases spanning the gap. CDR1 is MDHEN, CDR2 SYDVKM, per germline. CDR3 amino acids: CASSFLYNSPLHF. CDR3 in DNA: TGTGCCAGCAGTTTTCTTTATAATTCACCCCTCCACTTT.

V gene TRBV11-2 combines with J gene TRBJ2-7; 10 positions match TRBD2. V lost 1 base and J lost 5; bases outside the gene matches: 14. Germline CDR1 reads SGHAT; CDR2 reads FQNNGV. The CDR3 has 18 amino acids. The DNA for the CDR3 is TGTGCCAGCAGCTTAGGAGTCTCGGGGCCGGGACTAGCGAACGAGCAGTACTTC. Residues: CASSLGVSGPGLANEQYF.

The V and J genes are TRBV18 and TRBJ2-2; TRBD1 matches 8 bases. From germline, CDR1 is KGHSH and CDR2 LQKENI. CDR3 size: 14 residues. J gave up 4 bases and V 5 bases, and 3 bases lay outside the gene matches. The DNA for the CDR3 is TGTGCCAGCTCAGCTGGACAGGGCACCGGGGAGCTGTTTTTT. It codes for CASSAGQGTGELFF. Variable domain in full (rest from reference TRBV18 and TRBJ2-2): NAGVMQNPRHLVRRRGQEARLRCSPMKGHSHVYWYRQLPEEGLKFMVYLQKENIIDESGMPKERFSAEFPKEGPSILRIQQVVRGDSAAYFCASSAGQGTGELFFGEGSRLTVL.

The chain couples TRBV15 to TRBJ1-6; 7 nucleotides align to TRBD1. This CDR3 has 15 residues. Trimming took 1 base from V and 10 from J; bases not matched to a gene: 7. Germline lookup yields CDR1 LNHNV and CDR2 YYDKDF (reference sequence). The CDR3 DNA follows: TGTGCCACCAGCAGAGCCCAGGGGGTGAGCTCACCCCTCCACTTT. Residues: CATSRAQGVSSPLHF.

CDR3 loop: CASSFVRGEEQYF. The CDR3 DNA reads TGTGCCAGCAGCTTCGTGAGGGGGGAAGAGCAGTACTTC. The genes are TRBV5-4 and TRBJ2-7; D could derive from TRBD1 or TRBD2 (6 bases each). The germline V gene has CDR1 SGHNT and CDR2 YYREEE (reference sequence). V lost 2 bases and J 7 bases, leaving 13 bases between the germline ends. There are 13 residues in the CDR3.

The V gene is TRBV27, the J gene TRBJ1-1, with 8 bases fitting TRBD1. The CDR3 is made up of 14 amino acids. V lost 6 bases to trimming and J lost 9 bases; unmatched junction nucleotides: 12. CDR1 MNHEY and CDR2 SMNVEV come from the germline V gene (reference sequence). The CDR3: CASRPPGQASKAFF. The CDR3 DNA is TGTGCCAGCAGGCCTCCGGGACAGGCTTCTAAAGCTTTCTTT.

The chain uses TRBV5-1 and TRBJ1-3; D gene uncertain. The CDR3 has 16 amino acids. The ends were cut back, 4 bases at V and 0 bases at J, with 14 bases in the middle. Germline lookup yields CDR1 SGHRS and CDR2 YFSETQ. As DNA, the CDR3 is TGCGCCAGCAGCGCAACCCCCGGCTTCTCTGGAAACACCATATATTTT. As protein: CASSATPGFSGNTIYF.

J is TRBJ1-1 and V is TRBV27; TRBD1 aligns across 8 bases. The CDR3 consists of 16 residues. V was pared by 3 bases and J by 2 bases, with 8 bases of the junction left unmatched. Germline V CDR1 and CDR2: MNHEY, SMNVEV (reference sequence). CDR3 sequence reads: CASSFGTGKRNTEAFF. As DNA, the CDR3 is TGTGCCAGCAGTTTCGGGACAGGCAAAAGAAACACTGAAGCTTTCTTT.

V and J are TRBV5-8 and TRBJ2-2; no definite D call. The CDR3 loop spans 18 amino acids. V shed 4 bases and J shed 3 bases, with 22 bases lying between them. Germline loops: CDR1 SGHTS, CDR2 YDEGEE. The chain's CDR3 is CASSPGDPDEWDTGELFF. Written as DNA, the CDR3 is TGTGCCAGCAGCCCCGGTGACCCCGATGAGTGGGACACCGGGGAGCTGTTTTTT.